This record looks at one TCR beta chain sequence and its context. This sample was included in a study of patients and donors after allogeneic stem cell transplantation. TCRdb called the RT-PCR reads again in MiXCR, with one record for every CDR3 protein. The sample holds 800,000 to 1,000,000 distinct CDR3 sequences, under 20% seen once. J was trimmed by 3 bases and V by 3 bases; bases with no gene match: 5. Per the germline V gene, CDR1 is DFQATT and CDR2 is SNEGSKA (reference sequence). The CDR3 is made up of 14 amino acids. This rearrangement joins TRBV20-1 to TRBJ2-4; 7 nucleotides match TRBD1. The sequenced sample consisted of blood, either unsorted or a sorted T cell fraction (not recorded which). The clonotype comes from a human donor who was either an allogeneic HSCT recipient or a stem cell or donor lymphocyte infusion donor (not recorded which). It is not recorded whose cells these are; they may come from a transplant donor. CDR3 amino acids: CSARDRRSKNIQYF. CDR3 in DNA: TGCAGTGCTAGGGACAGGAGGAGCAAAAACATTCAGTACTTC.